A selection of T cell receptor beta chains follows, all from one sample in a study of CD8+ T cells in alopecia areata. Measured with immunoSEQ multiplex PCR; TCRdb has only the in-frame clones, and not every one. The sample includes over 150,000 clones, about 63% of them seen just once. This sample comprised CD4+ T cells sorted from blood, obtained at week 0. Source of these receptors: a human donor with alopecia areata. Each CDR3 is given without its conserved first and last residue. Clone size is not always given. Where it is, it says once, few, many or a class for expanded clones.

v_gene: TRBV29-1; abundance: few; CDR3aa: SVPVNTEAF
v_gene: TRBV7-6; abundance: .; CDR3aa: ASSPFAAGMNTEAF
v_gene: TRBV29-1; abundance: .; CDR3aa: SVEGTVGGYT
v_gene: TRBV27; abundance: once; CDR3aa: ASSLSGVVGHTDTQY
v_gene: TRBV19; abundance: .; CDR3aa: ASTSPTGELF
v_gene: TRBV10-3; abundance: .; CDR3aa: AISERRTDHGYT
v_gene: TRBV29-1; abundance: few; CDR3aa: SVEGLQQTNTDTQY
v_gene: TRBV29-1; abundance: .; CDR3aa: SVEDREFRGYT
v_gene: TRBV5-1; abundance: .; CDR3aa: ASSSTPAPYNEQF
v_gene: TRBV30; abundance: .; CDR3aa: AWSADRGYGYT
v_gene: TRBV14; abundance: .; CDR3aa: ASNRGPGEKLF
v_gene: TRBV5-1; abundance: .; CDR3aa: ASSLMQGESSPLH
v_gene: TRBV30; abundance: .; CDR3aa: AWSTSEKLF
v_gene: TRBV30; abundance: .; CDR3aa: AWRDLNTEAF
v_gene: TRBV29-1; abundance: few; CDR3aa: SVWGGRFTDTQY
v_gene: TRBV30; abundance: few; CDR3aa: ACTRDRNTEAF
v_gene: TRBV4-3; abundance: .; CDR3aa: ASSHRGTPVGYT
v_gene: TRBV15; abundance: .; CDR3aa: ATSREGAMAEQY
v_gene: TRBV10-3; abundance: .; CDR3aa: AISETGQWNEQF
v_gene: TRBV5-1; abundance: few; CDR3aa: ASQEAGGDGEQY
v_gene: TRBV7-9; abundance: .; CDR3aa: ASAQVSYEQY
v_gene: TRBV20-1; abundance: .; CDR3aa: SASPVYEAF
v_gene: TRBV9; abundance: .; CDR3aa: ASSPGQQETQY
v_gene: TRBV29-1; abundance: .; CDR3aa: SVALIVRGTGELF
v_gene: TRBV30; abundance: .; CDR3aa: AWSDRSYTDTQY
v_gene: TRBV5-1; abundance: .; CDR3aa: ASRAGNNEQF
v_gene: TRBV5-1; abundance: few; CDR3aa: ASSLNSLETQY
v_gene: TRBV5-1; abundance: .; CDR3aa: ASSLDGSYTDTQY
v_gene: TRBV14; abundance: .; CDR3aa: ASSQVTGRTEAF
v_gene: TRBV6-6; abundance: few; CDR3aa: ASSRDIQETQY
v_gene: TRBV20-1; abundance: .; CDR3aa: SARILNEQF
v_gene: TRBV2; abundance: .; CDR3aa: ASRGTSQETQY